This is a list of T cell receptor beta chains from one sample in a study of blood T cells in healthy people across ages. TCRdb ran MiXCR on the 5' RACE reads and lists one entry per CDR3 protein. Of about 970,000 distinct CDR3 sequences listed, just over 50% were seen once; the top ten hold roughly 23%. The sequencing input was blood. Receptors originate from a woman aged 60-75 years in good health. The CDR3 runs from the conserved cysteine through the conserved F or W. A D gene is named only where the DNA matches it firmly. Clone size appears in some rows only: once, few, many, or a class for an expanded clone.

TRBV5-1	.	TRBJ1-4	.	CASSRLGSNEKLFF	TGCGCCAGCAGCCGGCTAGGATCTAATGAAAAACTGTTTTTT
TRBV3-1	.	TRBJ2-3	few	CASSPMRTDTQYF	TGTGCCAGCAGCCCCATGCGGACAGATACGCAGTATTTT
TRBV3-1	.	TRBJ2-7	few	CASSPGVHSYEQYF	TGTGCCAGCAGCCCGGGGGTCCACTCCTACGAGCAGTACTTC
TRBV28	.	TRBJ1-2	few	CASAVFLSEDGYTF	TGTGCCAGCGCGGTCTTCTTGTCGGAGGATGGCTACACCTTC
TRBV20-1	.	TRBJ1-5	few	CSAKKQGTNQPQHF	TGCAGTGCCAAGAAACAGGGTACAAATCAGCCCCAGCATTTT
TRBV20-1	.	TRBJ2-5	once	CSARVSRAERRNEQYF	TGCAGTGCTAGAGTTAGCCGGGCCGAGAGACGGAATGAGCAGTACTTC
TRBV12-3/TRBV12-4	TRBD1	TRBJ2-3	.	CASRRGQGAEDTQYF	TGTGCCAGCAGACGGGGACAGGGGGCCGAAGATACGCAGTATTTT
TRBV29-1	.	TRBJ2-3	.	CSVEALGGALGTDTQYF	TGCAGCGTTGAAGCCCTCGGAGGGGCCCTTGGCACAGATACGCAGTATTTT
TRBV5-1	.	TRBJ1-2	.	CASSLGDDYGYTF	TGCGCCAGCAGCTTGGGGGACGACTATGGCTACACCTTC
TRBV12-3/TRBV12-4	.	TRBJ1-1	once	CASTRRNTEAFF	TGTGCCAGCACCCGAAGGAACACTGAAGCTTTCTTT
TRBV27	.	TRBJ1-5	.	CASSLREGNQPQHF	TGTGCCAGCAGTTTAAGGGAGGGCAATCAGCCCCAGCATTTT
TRBV6-5	.	TRBJ2-2	many	CASSYDSGTGELFF	TGTGCCAGCAGTTACGACTCTGGGACCGGGGAGCTGTTTTTT
TRBV27	.	TRBJ2-7	.	CASSLSMGGYEQYF	TGTGCCAGCAGTTTATCGATGGGAGGCTACGAGCAGTACTTC
TRBV14	.	TRBJ2-3	.	CASSQEGGRAGVYF	TGTGCCAGCAGCCAAGAAGGCGGTCGTGCAGGGGTGTATTTT
TRBV3-1	.	TRBJ2-3	few	CASRDLATTDTQYF	TGTGCCAGCAGGGACCTAGCGACCACAGATACGCAGTATTTT
TRBV4-1	.	TRBJ2-1	.	CASSQEGGLNEQFF	TGCGCCAGCAGCCAAGAGGGTGGGCTTAATGAGCAGTTCTTC
TRBV30	TRBD2	TRBJ2-3	.	CAWSVRGVSDTQYF	TGTGCCTGGAGTGTACGGGGGGTCTCAGATACGCAGTATTTT
TRBV20-1	.	TRBJ2-7	.	CSARRGGFGYEQYF	TGCAGTGCTAGGAGGGGTGGGTTCGGCTACGAGCAGTACTTC
TRBV18	TRBD2	TRBJ2-5	.	CASSLAGGSETQYF	TGTGCCAGCTCGTTAGCGGGAGGTTCGGAGACCCAGTACTTC
TRBV4-1	TRBD1	TRBJ2-7	.	CASSQVDRASNEQYF	TGCGCCAGCAGCCAAGTGGACAGGGCGTCCAACGAGCAGTACTTC
TRBV4-3	TRBD1	TRBJ1-6	few	CASSRNHNDREPLHF	TGCGCCAGTAGCCGAAACCACAATGACAGGGAACCCCTCCACTTT
TRBV21-1	.	TRBJ2-7	.	CASTSICLASGYEQYF	TGTGCCAGCACAAGCATCTGTTTGGCTAGTGGGTACGAGCAGTACTTC
TRBV12-3/TRBV12-4	TRBD2	TRBJ2-7	.	CASRGLAGVALEQYF	TGTGCCAGCAGGGGACTAGCGGGAGTGGCCCTCGAGCAGTACTTC
TRBV4-3	TRBD1	TRBJ2-2	once	CASSDRDAGELFF	TGCGCCAGCAGCGACAGGGACGCCGGGGAGCTGTTTTTT
TRBV18	.	TRBJ2-4	once	CASRRLEGAKNIQYF	TGTGCCAGCCGGCGCCTTGAAGGGGCCAAAAACATTCAGTACTTC
TRBV5-1	.	TRBJ2-7	few	CASSTGTGSSYEQYF	TGCGCCAGCAGCACGGGGACGGGAAGCTCCTACGAGCAGTACTTC
TRBV7-9	.	TRBJ2-1	few	CASSPRGTEGLFF	TGTGCCAGCAGCCCGAGGGGGACCGAAGGTCTGTTCTTC
TRBV12-3/TRBV12-4	.	TRBJ2-2	once	CASRPTLNTGELFF	TGTGCCAGCAGGCCGACACTGAACACCGGGGAGCTGTTTTTT
TRBV7-9	TRBD2	TRBJ2-7	once	CASTTLAGAWEQYF	TGTGCCAGCACCACGCTAGCGGGAGCTTGGGAGCAGTACTTC
TRBV15	TRBD2	TRBJ2-7	.	CATSRDSLAGGYEQYF	TGTGCCACCAGCAGAGATTCCCTAGCGGGAGGGTACGAGCAGTACTTC
TRBV14	.	TRBJ1-4	.	CASSFRRDEKLFF	TGTGCCAGCAGCTTCCGACGGGATGAAAAACTGTTTTTT
TRBV5-1	.	TRBJ2-5	.	CASSLAASAEQYF	TGCGCCAGCAGCTTGGCTGCGTCCGCGGAGCAGTACTTC
TRBV28	.	TRBJ2-3	.	CASSFLTKAATDTQYF	TGTGCCAGCAGTTTCCTGACCAAGGCCGCGACAGATACGCAGTATTTT
TRBV28	.	TRBJ2-2	.	CASSSYLTGELFF	TGTGCCAGCAGTTCTTATCTTACCGGGGAGCTGTTTTTT
TRBV5-1	TRBD1	TRBJ1-5	.	CASSRTGGTRQPQHF	TGCGCCAGCAGCCGGACAGGGGGGACGAGACAGCCCCAGCATTTT
TRBV3-1	.	TRBJ2-3	.	CASSPRYRVGTDTQYF	TGTGCCAGCAGCCCCCGCTACAGGGTTGGGACAGATACGCAGTATTTT